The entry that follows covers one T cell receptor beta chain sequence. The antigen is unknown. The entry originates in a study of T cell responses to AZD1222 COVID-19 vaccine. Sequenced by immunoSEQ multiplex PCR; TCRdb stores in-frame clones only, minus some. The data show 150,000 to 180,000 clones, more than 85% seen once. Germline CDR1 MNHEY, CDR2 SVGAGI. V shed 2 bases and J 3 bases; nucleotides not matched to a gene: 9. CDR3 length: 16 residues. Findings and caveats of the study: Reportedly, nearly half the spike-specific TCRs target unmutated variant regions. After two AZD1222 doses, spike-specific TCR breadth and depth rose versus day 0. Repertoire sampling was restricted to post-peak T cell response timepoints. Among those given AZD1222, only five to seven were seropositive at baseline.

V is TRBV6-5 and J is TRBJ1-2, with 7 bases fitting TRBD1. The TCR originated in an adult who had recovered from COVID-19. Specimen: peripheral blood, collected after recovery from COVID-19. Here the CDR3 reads CASSYHESGTDYGYTF. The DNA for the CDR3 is TGTGCCAGCAGTTACCACGAATCGGGGACAGACTATGGCTACACCTTC.